This entry lists 22 T cell receptor beta chains sequenced from one sample in a study of T-cell memory formation after mild COVID-19. TCRdb re-called the 5' RACE reads through MiXCR, storing one row per CDR3 protein. Of 40,000 to 60,000 distinct CDR3 sequences detected, approximately 9.1% appear once; the ten largest clones hold 10% to 15%. Sequencing was performed on PBMCs or a T cell subset sorted from them (not recorded which). The receptors derive from an adult woman who had mild COVID-19 (a few samples of this study predate the infection). Cell type and time point are not known.

This clonotype was counted between two and nine times. The V and J genes are TRBV5-1 and TRBJ2-2, with D possibly matching TRBD1 (5 bases). In germline, CDR1 is SGHRS, CDR2 YFSETQ. Trimming took 4 bases from V and 4 from J, leaving 23 bases between them. This CDR3 comprises 18 residues. CDR3 loop: CASSPTLLGRVATGELFF. The CDR3 coding sequence is TGCGCCAGCAGCCCAACGTTATTGGGCAGGGTAGCCACCGGGGAGCTGTTTTTT.

V usage is TRBV5-4 and J usage is TRBJ2-7; the match to TRBD1 covers 11 bases. J lost 6 bases, V lost 3 bases, and 8 bases had no gene match. The CDR3 extends over 15 amino acids. Looked up from germline, CDR1 is SGHNT and CDR2 is YYREEE (reference sequence). The CDR3 nucleotides are TGTGCCAGCAGCTACGGGACAGGGGGTTACTCCGAGCAGTACTTC. This translates into CASSYGTGGYSEQYF.

This clonotype showed up many times. The chain links TRBV12-3 or TRBV12-4 to TRBJ1-2; D unclear. V was trimmed by 10 bases and J by 2 bases, leaving 17 bases between them. The CDR3 has 14 amino acids. CDR3 DNA: TGTGCCACCTCTAGATTGAGGAGAAACTATGGCTACACCTTC. Amino acid sequence: CATSRLRRNYGYTF.

This chain connects TRBV5-1 to TRBJ1-2; TRBD1 might be the D (6 bases). From germline, CDR1 is SGHRS and CDR2 YFSETQ. The CDR3 extends over 16 amino acids. V was trimmed by 2 bases and J by 8 bases, leaving 22 bases between them. The CDR3 DNA follows: TGCGCCAGCAGCTTCTCCGGGGGCTCTACCAGGACGGGCTACACCTTC. Translating it yields CASSFSGGSTRTGYTF. Complete variable domain (other parts from reference TRBV5-1 and TRBJ1-2): KAGVTQTPRYLIKTRGQQVTLSCSPISGHRSVSWYQQTPGQGLQFLFEYFSETQRNKGNFPGRFSGRQFSNSRSEMNVSTLELGDSALYLCASSFSGGSTRTGYTFGSGTRLTVV.

This clonotype has at least ten counts. CDR3 in DNA: TGTGCCAGCAGTCCCGACAGGGGGCGAGGGGGCTACACCTTC. It specifies CASSPDRGRGGYTF. The chain links TRBV6-5 to TRBJ1-2; 10 bases map to TRBD1. Germline V lookup: CDR1 MNHEY, CDR2 SVGAGI. This CDR3 region has 14 residues. The V gene end was trimmed by 5 bases and the J gene end by 8 bases; junction bases not matched to a gene: 8.

This clonotype appeared a few times. This chain connects TRBV20-1 to TRBJ2-7; 9 positions match TRBD1. This CDR3 is built from 13 residues. J lost 4 bases, V lost 6 bases, and 7 bases had no gene match. Germline V gene sequence: CDR1 DFQATT, CDR2 SNEGSKA (reference sequence). In DNA, the CDR3 is TGCAGTGCACAGGGGGCAAGCTATTACGAGCAGTACTTC. It specifies CSAQGASYYEQYF.

This chain uses TRBV29-1 with TRBJ2-5; tentative D call: TRBD1 (5 bases). Looked up from germline, CDR1 is SQVTM and CDR2 is ANQGSEA. Trimming left V 4 bases short and J 5 bases short, with 11 bases between. The CDR3 has 12 amino acids. Written as DNA, the CDR3 is TGCAGCGTTGGACAGCTTGGGGAGACCCAGTACTTC. Its protein product is CSVGQLGETQYF.

This clonotype turned up a few times. This chain joins TRBV12-3 or TRBV12-4 and TRBJ2-2, with unresolved D. Trimming stripped 1 base from V and 1 base from J, with 4 bases between. The CDR3 totals 14 residues. The CDR3 DNA sequence: TGTGCCAGCAGTTTAGAGAGGAACACCGGGGAGCTGTTTTTT. It specifies CASSLERNTGELFF.

This clonotype was observed a few times. V and J are TRBV11-2 and TRBJ2-2; a possible D gene is TRBD2 (6 bases). This CDR3 has 16 residues. V lost 5 bases and J 0 bases, leaving 13 bases between the germline ends. CDR1 is SGHAT and CDR2 is FQNNGV in the germline V gene. CDR3 nucleotide sequence: TGTGCCAGCAGCCCCGGGGCGGGGTCGAACACCGGGGAGCTGTTTTTT. This codes for CASSPGAGSNTGELFF.

The chain carries TRBV5-6 and TRBJ1-5; D unclear. CDR1 and CDR2 (germline): SGHDT, YYEEEE. This CDR3 region has 14 residues. V was clipped by 0 bases and J by 2 bases, with 6 bases between them. The CDR3 sequence: CASSLALGNQPQHF. CDR3 coding DNA: TGTGCCAGCAGCTTGGCTCTGGGCAATCAGCCCCAGCATTTT.

This clonotype was found many times. J is TRBJ1-2 and V is TRBV6-2 or TRBV6-3, with 8 bases fitting TRBD1. CDR1 and CDR2 from the germline V gene are MNHEY and SVGEGT. This CDR3 region has 13 residues. V dropped 5 bases and J dropped 8; count of bases not matched to a gene: 7. CDR3 sequence reads: CASSPTGARGYTF. The CDR3 DNA follows: TGTGCCAGCAGTCCGACAGGGGCGCGAGGCTACACCTTC.

This clonotype was counted between two and nine times. The CDR3 here is CASGGQGSGNTIYF. The CDR3 DNA follows: TGTGCCAGCGGAGGACAGGGCTCTGGAAACACCATATATTTT. J is TRBJ1-3 and V is TRBV2; 8 nucleotides match TRBD1. Germline-derived CDR1 and CDR2 are SNHLY and FYNNEI. The CDR3 runs 14 residues. With V trimmed by 8 bases and J by 0 bases, 3 bases remained unmatched.

This clonotype was counted between two and nine times. This chain joins TRBV7-9 and TRBJ1-1; D might be TRBD1 (6 bases). CDR3 length: 17 residues. Deletions cut 1 base from V and 1 base from J, with 16 bases between. Looked up from germline, CDR1 is SEHNR and CDR2 is FQNEAQ (reference sequence). The CDR3 coding sequence is TGTGCCAGCAGCTTAGTTTTGGCAGGGGCGAGGAACACTGAAGCTTTCTTT. Its translation: CASSLVLAGARNTEAFF.

This clonotype was seen many times. This chain joins TRBV24-1 and TRBJ2-7; 9 nucleotides line up with TRBD1. Germline V gives CDR1 KGHDR, CDR2 SFDVKD. Trimming removed 12 bases from V and 1 base from J; junction bases left unmatched: 3. This CDR3 is 12 amino acids long. Written as DNA, the CDR3 is TGTGCCGCCGGGACAGGGTCCTACGAGCAGTACTTC. Encoded protein: CAAGTGSYEQYF.

This clonotype was seen at least ten times. V usage is TRBV7-6 and J usage is TRBJ2-7; 7 positions match TRBD1. This CDR3 has 15 residues. The germline V gene has CDR1 SGHVS and CDR2 FNYEAQ. Germline trimming cut 1 base from V and 2 bases from J; bases unmatched to any gene: 5. The CDR3 region is CASSLEGQPAYEQYF. In DNA form, the CDR3 reads TGTGCCAGCAGCTTAGAGGGACAGCCAGCCTACGAGCAGTACTTC.

The chain joins TRBV5-5 to TRBJ2-1; 10 bases are a match to TRBD2. Looked up from germline, CDR1 is SGHKS and CDR2 is YYEKEE (reference sequence). V dropped 2 bases and J dropped 4; count of bases not matched to a gene: 9. The CDR3 has 17 residues. The CDR3 DNA reads as TGTGCCAGCAGCTTTTTGGGGGCTAGCGGGAGATACAATGAGCAGTTCTTC. Translated, it gives CASSFLGASGRYNEQFF.

This clonotype was detected only a few times. This sequence joins TRBV7-3 and TRBJ2-3; perhaps D is TRBD1 or TRBD2 (6 bases each). Germline V CDR1 and CDR2: SGHTA, FQGTGA. This CDR3 is built from 16 residues. The germline V and J ends were trimmed by 9 bases and 3 bases, with 22 bases remaining between them. The CDR3 reads CASSDNLGGGTDTQYF. CDR3 DNA sequence: TGTGCCAGTAGCGACAATCTAGGGGGAGGAACAGATACGCAGTATTTT.

This clonotype showed up just a few times. The chain combines TRBV7-2 with TRBJ2-1; 12 bases are a match to TRBD2. The V and J ends lost 6 bases and 5 bases, in that order; junction bases with no gene match: 2. This CDR3 is 14 amino acids long. Germline CDR1 is SGHTA and CDR2 is FQGNSA. DNA of the CDR3: TGTGCCAGCAGTCTAGCGGGAGGGCACAATGAGCAGTTCTTC. This sequence encodes CASSLAGGHNEQFF.

This clonotype was observed a handful of times. The chain employs TRBV6-1 and TRBJ2-1; 8 bases match TRBD2. Germline CDR1 is MNHNS and CDR2 is SASEGT. CDR3 length equals 14 residues. Trimming removed 1 base from V and 9 bases from J; junction bases left unmatched: 5. CDR3 sequence (DNA): TGTGCCAGCAGTGAAGAGGCAGCGGGAGTTGAGCAGTTCTTC. It specifies CASSEEAAGVEQFF.

This sequence joins TRBV11-1 and TRBJ2-7, with 8 bases identical to TRBD1. Germline CDR1 and CDR2: SGHAT and FQDESV (reference sequence). Trimming at V came to 5 bases and at J to 1 base, leaving 4 bases not matched to a gene. This CDR3 has 14 amino acids. CDR3 DNA: TGTGCCAGCAGCCCCCGGACAGGGTCCTACGAGCAGTACTTC. This sequence encodes CASSPRTGSYEQYF.

This clonotype was picked up many times. The V gene is TRBV2, the J gene TRBJ2-2, with D tentatively TRBD2 (6 bases). Trimming shortened V by 6 bases and J by 5 bases, and 16 bases separated the two germline ends. The CDR3 spans 15 residues. Germline V gives CDR1 SNHLY, CDR2 FYNNEI. The CDR3 coding sequence is TGTGCCAGCAGCCCCGCTTATGCGGGGACCGGGGAGCTGTTTTTT. Amino acid sequence: CASSPAYAGTGELFF.

The V and J genes are TRBV5-4 and TRBJ2-2; 9 bases line up with TRBD2. Germline CDR1 is SGHNT and CDR2 is YYREEE (reference sequence). This CDR3 region has 17 residues. Trimming removed 1 base from V and 2 bases from J; junction bases left unmatched: 6. DNA of the CDR3: TGTGCCAGCAGCTTGTCCCTTAGCGGGGGTAACACCGGGGAGCTGTTTTTT. It translates to CASSLSLSGGNTGELFF. The whole variable domain, filled in from reference TRBV5-4 and TRBJ2-2, reads ETGVTQSPTHLIKTRGQQVTLRCSSQSGHNTVSWYQQALGQGPQFIFQYYREEENGRGNFPPRFSGLQFPNYSSELNVNALELDDSALYLCASSLSLSGGNTGELFFGEGSRLTVL.